This TCR beta chain was identified during a study of blood T cell repertoires in COVID-19. Profiled with immunoSEQ multiplex PCR; TCRdb holds only in-frame clones, not every one. The table records 250,000 or so clones, 83% of them present only once. This clonotype was sampled from a human donor in a cohort sampled during active COVID-19. Sample: peripheral blood.

The CDR3 DNA reads TGCGCCAGCAGCCCGGGACTAGCGGGGAACTACGAGCAGTACTTC. This translates into CASSPGLAGNYEQYF. V and J are TRBV5-1 and TRBJ2-7, with TRBD2 identical over 13 bases. The CDR3 runs 15 residues. The germline CDR1 and CDR2 sequences are SGHRS and YFSETQ. Trimming took 4 bases from V and 3 from J; bases not matched to a gene: 4.